The sequence of this T cell receptor beta chain was determined in a study of cytomegalovirus exposure and HLA in healthy donors. Study-wide findings and caveats: The authors later found TCR association rates varying by HLA locus, with DRB1 most and HLA-C fewest. Analysis was performed later, and it showed HLA-associated TCR beta chains to be more clonally expanded than equally common others. Per published accounts, TCR beta sequences correctly predicted the HLA-A and HLA-B alleles of most subjects.

A note on this clone: As yet, its antigen is unknown.

With 60 Vbeta and 13 Jbeta primers, the PCR was carried out. TCRdb keeps only in-frame clones here, not all; method: immunoSEQ multiplex PCR. The sample shows 110,000 to 150,000 clones, about 82% of them seen only once. Germline-derived CDR1 and CDR2 are SEHNR and FQNEAQ (reference sequence). The CDR3 contains 18 residues. V trimming: 3 bases; J trimming: 4 bases; junction bases outside the gene matches: 11. The clonotype was recovered from a male donor in good health and CMV-seronegative. The specimen was PBMCs. The rearrangement links TRBV7-9 to TRBJ2-1; the match to TRBD2 covers 11 bases. CDR3 bases: TGTGCCAGCAGCTTCGGTCCTATAGCGGGAGGGCTATACAATGAGCAGTTCTTC. Its translation is CASSFGPIAGGLYNEQFF.